This T cell receptor (beta chain) was observed in a study of blood T cell repertoires in COVID-19. This clone was counted only a few times. Germline-derived CDR1 and CDR2 are SGHDN and FVKESK. This CDR3 has 13 residues. Trimming pared 2 bases from V and 11 bases from J, leaving 14 bases between. TCRdb's copy holds only in-frame clones and misses some; the assay was immunoSEQ multiplex PCR. The sample shows roughly 92,000 clones, 90% of them seen only once. The J gene is TRBJ2-3, the V gene TRBV14, with D possibly matching TRBD2 (5 bases). The receptor was derived from a woman older than 75 with active or convalescent COVID-19. Sequencing was done on a sample of peripheral blood. The CDR3 protein is CASSQTDGVEQYF. The CDR3 nucleotides read TGTGCCAGCAGCCAAACGGACGGGGTGGAGCAGTATTTT.